The 22 T cell receptor beta chains reported below all come from one sample, sequenced in a study of human T cells and chemical hapten exposure. Time point denoted: healthy volunteer bleed at 6 weeks. Total RNA came from unfractionated whole blood. One entry per CDR3 protein results from TCRdb running MiXCR on the RACE reads. This table has under 50,000 distinct CDR3 sequences, about 4% appearing once. Sequenced material: whole blood. The receptor set was obtained from a human donor in good health. Some clones in this sample may be carry-over from other donors' samples.

There are a few counts of this clonotype. The chain carries TRBV7-2 and TRBJ2-3; D gene ambiguous. The CDR3 totals 13 residues. V shed 3 bases and J shed 2 bases, with 6 bases lying between them. Germline-derived CDR1 and CDR2 are SGHTA and FQGNSA. DNA for the CDR3: TGTGCCAGCAGCTTGGGGATCACAGATACGCAGTATTTT. Protein: CASSLGITDTQYF.

Concerning this clonotype itself: This sequence may be a read error, since a much larger clone differs from it by one base. This likely comes from a read error, as the CDR3 has no conserved phenylalanine or tryptophan at its end. V gene TRBV11-2 combines with J gene TRBJ2-7; D remains ambiguous. This CDR3 has 13 amino acids. Trimming took off 0 bases at V and 3 bases at J, with 6 bases between the two ends. CDR1 is SGHAT and CDR2 is FQNNGV in the germline V gene. The CDR3 nucleotides are TGTGCCAGCAGCTTAGACAAGTTCTACGAGCAGTACTCC. Translating it yields CASSLDKFYEQYS.

The J gene is TRBJ1-2, the V gene TRBV30; D gene ambiguous. The CDR3 totals 14 residues. With 1 base removed from V and 0 bases from J, the gap between germline ends came to 9 bases. Per the germline V gene, CDR1 is GTSNPN and CDR2 is SVGIG (reference sequence). The CDR3 DNA sequence: TGTGCCTGGAGTGGAACGCCGCCTAACTATGGCTACACCTTC. This translates into CAWSGTPPNYGYTF.

This clonotype was seen a handful of times. J is TRBJ1-5 and V is TRBV20-1; D not resolved. V lost 2 bases, J lost 1 base, and 18 bases lay in between. The CDR3 has 17 amino acids. Germline-derived CDR1 and CDR2 are DFQATT and SNEGSKA (reference sequence). The CDR3 nucleotides read TGCAGTGCTAGAAACAGAAGAGGGTTTGACAGCAATCAGCCCCAGCATTTT. It is translated as CSARNRRGFDSNQPQHF.

This clonotype occurred a few times. The chain recombines TRBV9 with TRBJ2-5; 7 bases match TRBD2. In germline, CDR1 is SGDLS, CDR2 YYNGEE. The trim removed 4 bases at V and 4 bases at J, leaving 13 bases unmatched. CDR3 size: 16 residues. DNA of the CDR3: TGTGCCAGCAGCATTACTAGCGCAGAGAACGGAGAGACCCAGTACTTC. Encoded protein: CASSITSAENGETQYF.

This clonotype was recorded many times. This chain connects TRBV6-5 to TRBJ1-1, with D tentatively TRBD1 (6 bases). Germline CDR1 and CDR2: MNHEY and SVGAGI. Trimming pared 5 bases from V and 11 bases from J, leaving 18 bases between. The CDR3 runs to 13 residues. The CDR3: CASSHVTGLEAFF. The CDR3 nucleotides are TGTGCCAGCAGTCACGTAACAGGGCTAGAGGCTTTCTTT.

Many counts were recorded for this clonotype. This chain connects TRBV5-8 to TRBJ1-5, with D perhaps TRBD1 (6 bases). V gave up 0 bases and J gave up 3 bases, with 13 bases separating them. CDR3 length: 16 amino acids. Germline CDR1 and CDR2: SGHTS and YDEGEE. The CDR3 DNA reads as TGTGCCAGCAGCTTGGGGGACAAAATTTCCAATCAGCCCCAGCATTTT. This sequence encodes CASSLGDKISNQPQHF.

The V and J genes are TRBV29-1 and TRBJ1-5; D gene unclear. Germline V gene data show CDR1 as SQVTM and CDR2 as ANQGSEA. The CDR3 length is 13 residues. V was trimmed by 4 bases and J by 5 bases, leaving 12 bases between them. CDR3 bases: TGCAGCGTTGGGGTTGGGGTCCATCAGCCCCAGCATTTT. Translating it yields CSVGVGVHQPQHF. Supplemented by reference TRBV29-1 and TRBJ1-5, the full variable domain reads SAVISQKPSRDICQRGTSLTIQCQVDSQVTMMFWYRQQPGQSLTLIATANQGSEATYESGFVIDKFPISRPNLTFSTLTVSNMSPEDSSIYLCSVGVGVHQPQHFGDGTRLSIL.

This clonotype was detected many times. The CDR3 DNA is TGTGCCAGCAGCCGGGACAGGGCAGAGACCCAGTACTTC. Its translation: CASSRDRAETQYF. The rearrangement uses TRBV7-2 and TRBJ2-5, with TRBD1 matching 9 bases. CDR1 is SGHTA and CDR2 is FQGNSA in the germline V gene. The V gene end was trimmed by 5 bases and the J gene end by 4 bases; junction bases not matched to a gene: 2. The CDR3 loop spans 13 amino acids.

This clonotype was seen at least ten times. The rearrangement joins TRBV4-1 to TRBJ2-7; TRBD2 is a possible D gene (5 bases). Trimming left V 2 bases short and J 0 bases short, with 14 bases between. Germline values: CDR1 MGHRA, CDR2 YSYEKL. The length of the CDR3 is 16 residues. CDR3 sequence reads: CASSQPLSGYSYEQYF. For the CDR3, the DNA is TGCGCCAGCAGCCAACCCCTGAGCGGCTACTCCTACGAGCAGTACTTC.

This clonotype has a count of ten or more. The V gene is TRBV6-1, the J gene TRBJ2-3; D may be TRBD2 (6 bases). Germline assignment: CDR1 MNHNS and CDR2 SASEGT. This CDR3 is 15 amino acids long. The V end lost 6 bases, the J end lost 3 bases, and 16 bases lay between the germline ends. The CDR3 sequence is CASSPTGAVTDTQYF. The CDR3 DNA reads as TGTGCCAGCAGCCCTACGGGAGCAGTTACAGATACGCAGTATTTT.

This clonotype was counted ten times or more. The rearrangement joins TRBV12-3 or TRBV12-4 to TRBJ1-5; D is unresolved. V lost 3 bases to trimming and J lost 1 base, with 10 bases between them. There are 15 residues in the CDR3. CDR3 nucleotide sequence: TGTGCCAGCAGTTTGCGGGTCAGGAGCAATCAGCCCCAGCATTTT. Its protein is CASSLRVRSNQPQHF.

This clonotype occurred once. Lacking the conserved final phenylalanine or tryptophan, this CDR3 likely reflects a read error. The chain uses TRBV6-1 and TRBJ1-4; D perhaps matches TRBD1 (6 bases). Trimming cost V 0 bases and J 5 bases, with 13 bases left between them. Germline V gives CDR1 MNHNS, CDR2 SASEGT. The CDR3 spans 16 residues. The CDR3 protein is CASSEASGGGNEKLFY. CDR3 in DNA: TGTGCCAGCAGTGAAGCATCAGGAGGGGGGAATGAAAAACTGTTTTAT.

This clonotype was found many times. This sequence joins TRBV18 and TRBJ2-3; D uncertain. Germline-derived CDR1 and CDR2 are KGHSH and LQKENI. CDR3 size: 14 residues. V shed 3 bases and J shed 0 bases, with 7 bases lying between them. The CDR3 here is CASSPGRSTDTQYF. The CDR3 nucleotides are TGTGCCAGCTCACCGGGCCGTAGCACAGATACGCAGTATTTT.

The chain uses TRBV6-6 and TRBJ1-2, with D perhaps TRBD1 (5 bases). V lost 5 bases to trimming and J lost 4 bases, with 11 bases between them. From germline, CDR1 is MNHNY and CDR2 SVGAGI (reference sequence). The CDR3 is 13 amino acids. The CDR3 is CASSPPGIYGYTF. The DNA of the CDR3 is TGTGCCAGCAGTCCCCCAGGGATCTATGGCTACACCTTC.

This chain joins TRBV6-1 and TRBJ1-5, with D possibly being TRBD1 (5 bases). V lost 1 base and J 1 base, leaving 14 bases between the germline ends. Germline V gives CDR1 MNHNS, CDR2 SASEGT. This CDR3 is built from 17 residues. The CDR3 here is CASSEGFFDRSNQPQHF. In DNA form, the CDR3 reads TGTGCCAGCAGTGAAGGGTTTTTTGACAGAAGCAATCAGCCCCAGCATTTT.

This rearrangement joins TRBV12-3 or TRBV12-4 to TRBJ1-5; no clear D. This CDR3 is 12 amino acids long. V lost 4 bases and J 3 bases, leaving 4 bases between the germline ends. CDR3 bases: TGTGCCAGCAGTTCCTACAATCAGCCCCAGCATTTT. Translation gives CASSSYNQPQHF.

This clonotype was recorded many times. V usage is TRBV28 and J usage is TRBJ1-3; TRBD1 matches at 11 bases. Germline lookup yields CDR1 MDHEN and CDR2 SYDVKM. CDR3 size: 18 residues. The J segment lost 0 bases and the V segment lost 6 bases, leaving 10 bases of the junction unmatched. This CDR3 is CASSPVGTGGSSGNTIYF. CDR3 nucleotide sequence: TGTGCCAGCAGCCCCGTCGGGACAGGGGGGAGCTCTGGAAACACCATATATTTT.

This clonotype has a count of ten or more. The chain links TRBV28 to TRBJ1-2; 8 bases align to TRBD1. This CDR3 is 15 amino acids long. The V and J ends lost 5 bases and 8 bases, in that order; junction bases with no gene match: 13. Germline V gives CDR1 MDHEN, CDR2 SYDVKM. The CDR3 region is CASSNNDRGVGGYTF. CDR3 DNA: TGTGCCAGCAGTAATAACGACAGGGGAGTGGGCGGCTACACCTTC.

This clonotype was found many times. The chain is built from TRBV27 and TRBJ2-7, with D hard to call. Germline CDR1 MNHEY, CDR2 SMNVEV (reference sequence). CDR3 size: 15 residues. Trimming took 3 bases from V and 2 from J, leaving 14 bases between them. The CDR3 sequence: CASSFLARPPYEQYF. The CDR3 DNA reads TGTGCCAGCAGTTTTTTGGCCCGCCCACCCTACGAGCAGTACTTC.

There are many counts of this clonotype. J is TRBJ2-3 and V is TRBV4-1, with D possibly matching TRBD2 (6 bases). CDR1 is MGHRA, CDR2 YSYEKL, per germline. The V end was cut by 3 bases, the J end by 0 bases, with 16 bases between. This CDR3 spans 17 amino acids. The CDR3 here is CASSQMGWGTSTDTQYF. As DNA, the CDR3 is TGCGCCAGCAGCCAGATGGGTTGGGGGACTAGCACAGATACGCAGTATTTT.

This clonotype was counted at least ten times. This rearrangement joins TRBV28 to TRBJ1-5, with D possibly being TRBD1 (6 bases). Trimming took 5 bases from V and 2 from J, leaving 19 bases between them. The CDR3 totals 17 residues. Germline V lookup: CDR1 MDHEN, CDR2 SYDVKM. The CDR3 region is CASSIHPGHNRNQPQHF. CDR3 coding DNA: TGTGCCAGCAGTATCCATCCGGGACATAATCGCAATCAGCCCCAGCATTTT.